This T cell receptor beta chain was profiled in a study of T-cell reconstitution after alpha-beta-depleted transplantation in children. CDR1 and CDR2 from the germline V gene are LGHNA and YSLEER. V was trimmed by 4 bases and J by 5 bases, leaving 17 bases between them. The CDR3 is 16 residues long. The sample holds a few counts of this clonotype. TCRbeta library preparation incorporated unique molecular identifiers. TCRdb analysed the PCR reads with MiXCR anew, one entry per CDR3 protein. The sample has 210,000 or so distinct CDR3 sequences, 8.5% to 10% seen once. The TCR comes from a human donor who donated a stem cell graft to a child with acute lymphoblastic leukemia. Material: PBMCs from the stem cell graft donor, obtained from the stem cell graft. The genes are TRBV4-3 and TRBJ1-4, with D possibly TRBD1 on 5 matching bases. CDR3 bases: TGCGCCAGCAGCCCCAAACCGGGACGGGAGAATGAAAAACTGTTTTTT. As protein: CASSPKPGRENEKLFF.